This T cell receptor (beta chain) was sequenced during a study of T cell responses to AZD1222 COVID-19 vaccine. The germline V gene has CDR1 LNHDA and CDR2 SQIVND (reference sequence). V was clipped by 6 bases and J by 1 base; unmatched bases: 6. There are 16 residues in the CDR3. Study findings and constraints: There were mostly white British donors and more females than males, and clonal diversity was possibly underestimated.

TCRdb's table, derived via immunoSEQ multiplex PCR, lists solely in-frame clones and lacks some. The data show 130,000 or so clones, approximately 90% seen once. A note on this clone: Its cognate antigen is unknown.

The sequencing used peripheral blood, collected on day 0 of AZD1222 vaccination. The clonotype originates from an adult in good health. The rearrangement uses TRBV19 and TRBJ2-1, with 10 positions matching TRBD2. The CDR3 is CASSSRTSGSYNEQFF. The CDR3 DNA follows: TGTGCCAGTAGCTCTCGGACTAGCGGTTCCTACAATGAGCAGTTCTTC.